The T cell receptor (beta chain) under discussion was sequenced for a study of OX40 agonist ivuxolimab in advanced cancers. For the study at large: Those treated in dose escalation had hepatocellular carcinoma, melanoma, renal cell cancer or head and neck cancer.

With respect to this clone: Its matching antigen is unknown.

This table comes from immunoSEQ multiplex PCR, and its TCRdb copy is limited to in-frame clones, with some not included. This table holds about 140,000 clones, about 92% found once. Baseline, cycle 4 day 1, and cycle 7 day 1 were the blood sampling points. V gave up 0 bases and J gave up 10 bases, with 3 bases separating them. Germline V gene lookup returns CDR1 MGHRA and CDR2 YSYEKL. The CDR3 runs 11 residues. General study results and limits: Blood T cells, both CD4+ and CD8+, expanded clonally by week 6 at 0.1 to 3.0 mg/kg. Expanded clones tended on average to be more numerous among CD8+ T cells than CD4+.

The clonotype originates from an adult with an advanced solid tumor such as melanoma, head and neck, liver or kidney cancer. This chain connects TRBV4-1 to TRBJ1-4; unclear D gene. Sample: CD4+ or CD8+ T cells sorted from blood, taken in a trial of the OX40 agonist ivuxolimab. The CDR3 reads CASSQERKLFF. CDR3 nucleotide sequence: TGCGCCAGCAGCCAAGAGAGAAAACTGTTTTTT.